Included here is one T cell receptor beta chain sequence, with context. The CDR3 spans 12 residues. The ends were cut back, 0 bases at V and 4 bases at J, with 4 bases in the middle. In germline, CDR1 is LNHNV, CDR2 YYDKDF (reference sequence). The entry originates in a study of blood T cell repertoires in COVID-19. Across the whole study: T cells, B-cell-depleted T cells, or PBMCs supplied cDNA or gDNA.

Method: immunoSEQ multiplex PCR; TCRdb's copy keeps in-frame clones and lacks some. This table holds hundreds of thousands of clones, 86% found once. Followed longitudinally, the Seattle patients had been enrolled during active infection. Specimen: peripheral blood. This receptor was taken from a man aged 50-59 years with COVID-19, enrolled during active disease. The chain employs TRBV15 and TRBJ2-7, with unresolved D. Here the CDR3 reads CATSRDIYEQYF. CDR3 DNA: TGTGCCACCAGCAGAGATATATACGAGCAGTACTTC.